The sequence of this TCR beta chain was determined in a study of identical twins. TCRdb reprocessed the 5' RACE reads with MiXCR, giving one entry per CDR3 protein. The table records roughly 190,000 distinct CDR3 sequences, about 16% of them present only once. The CDR3 contains 14 residues. Trimming stripped 4 bases from V and 7 bases from J, with 13 bases between. Many counts were recorded for this clonotype. Its antigen is as yet unknown. Findings and limits, study-wide: With abundant cord blood beta clonotypes, insertions were fewer; memory repertoires showed no such pattern.

In addition, the sample was reused for a study of T cells expressing NK-cell markers. That paper notes: Seven of the eight sequenced donors were classified as HCMV-seropositive, and one was classified as seronegative.

The V gene is TRBV12-3 or TRBV12-4, the J gene TRBJ2-2; no reliable D call. This clonotype originated in a young woman in good health. Sequenced: CD8+ T cells sorted from blood. The DNA for the CDR3 is TGTGCCAGCAGTTCCCGCGTTTTAGGCGGGGAGCTGTTTTTT. Protein product: CASSSRVLGGELFF.